Listed here is a single T cell receptor beta chain. Its cognate antigen is unknown. By way of CD45RO/CCR7/CD25/CD127/CD95/CD27, the CD4+ regulatory, stem cell-like memory, central memory and naive cells were sorted. These data come from a study of beta chain features in type 1 diabetes. Whole-study findings and limits: Type 1 diabetes patients showed a moderate but significant shortening of TCRB CDR3s in all four CD4+ subsets. Type 1 diabetes patients had VDJ junctions that carried fewer insertions and more deletions. Unsettled here was the matter of whether HLA type influences TCRB rearrangement.

Reverse transcription of all isolated RNA meant that expressed TCRB transcripts were sequenced. Using immunoSEQ multiplex PCR, the repertoire was profiled, and TCRdb retains in-frame clones only, with some absent. The sample yields 200,000 to 250,000 clones, about a tenth seen once. Sequences were obtained from central memory CD4+ T cells from blood. The TCR comes from a man aged 18 to 29 in good health.

CDR3 coding DNA: TGTGCCAGCAGCGAAGAAGGGGGCAGGGCGAGGGAGCAGTACTTC. This encodes CASSEEGGRAREQYF. The V and J genes are TRBV11-2 and TRBJ2-7; 7 bases are a match to TRBD1. The CDR3 is 15 residues long. Germline lookup yields CDR1 SGHAT and CDR2 FQNNGV. Germline trimming cut 5 bases from V and 7 bases from J; bases unmatched to any gene: 14.